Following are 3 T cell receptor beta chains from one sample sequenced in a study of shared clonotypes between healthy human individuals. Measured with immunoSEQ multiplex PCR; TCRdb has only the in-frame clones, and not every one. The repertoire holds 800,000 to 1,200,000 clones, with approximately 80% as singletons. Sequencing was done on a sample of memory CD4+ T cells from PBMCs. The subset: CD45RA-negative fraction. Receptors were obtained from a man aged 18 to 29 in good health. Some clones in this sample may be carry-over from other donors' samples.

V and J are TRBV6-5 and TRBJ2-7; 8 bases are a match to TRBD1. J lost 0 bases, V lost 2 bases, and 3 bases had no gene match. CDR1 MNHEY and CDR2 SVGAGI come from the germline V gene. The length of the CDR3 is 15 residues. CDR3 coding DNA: TGTGCCAGCAGTTACCAGGGGGCTCTCTCCTACGAGCAGTACTTC. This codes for CASSYQGALSYEQYF.

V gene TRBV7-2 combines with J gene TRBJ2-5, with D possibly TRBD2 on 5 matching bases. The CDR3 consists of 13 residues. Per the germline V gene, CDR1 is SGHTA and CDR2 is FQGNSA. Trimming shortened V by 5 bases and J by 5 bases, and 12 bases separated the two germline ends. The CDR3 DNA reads TGTGCCAGCAGCCCGGTGGGAGAGGAGACCCAGTACTTC. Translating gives CASSPVGEETQYF. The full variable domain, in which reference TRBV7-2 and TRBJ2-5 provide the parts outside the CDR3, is GAGVSQSPSNKVTEKGKDVELRCDPISGHTALYWYRQSLGQGLEFLIYFQGNSAPDKSGLPSDRFSAERTGGSVSTLTIQRTQQEDSAVYLCASSPVGEETQYFGPGTRLLVL.

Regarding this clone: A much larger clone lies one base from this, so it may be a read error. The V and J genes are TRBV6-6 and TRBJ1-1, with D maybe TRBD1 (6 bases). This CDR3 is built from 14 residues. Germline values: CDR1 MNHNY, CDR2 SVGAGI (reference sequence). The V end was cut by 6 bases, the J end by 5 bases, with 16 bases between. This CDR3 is CASSLTRGGTEAFF. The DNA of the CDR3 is TGTGCCAGCAGCCTAACCAGGGGAGGGACTGAAGCTTTCTTT.